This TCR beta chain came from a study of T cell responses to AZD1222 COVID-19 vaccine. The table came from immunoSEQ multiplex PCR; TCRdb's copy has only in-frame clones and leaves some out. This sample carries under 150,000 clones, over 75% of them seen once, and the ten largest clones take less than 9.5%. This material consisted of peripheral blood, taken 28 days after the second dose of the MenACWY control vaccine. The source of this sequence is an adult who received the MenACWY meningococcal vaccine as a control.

CDR3 protein: CASSLVAGIVTDTQYF. The CDR3 nucleotides are TGTGCCAGCAGCTTGGTGGCGGGGATTGTCACAGATACGCAGTATTTT. The genes are TRBV5-4 and TRBJ2-3; possibly TRBD2 for D (6 bases). V shed 0 bases and J shed 2 bases, with 13 bases lying between them. CDR1 and CDR2 (germline): SGHNT, YYREEE (reference sequence). The CDR3 consists of 16 residues.